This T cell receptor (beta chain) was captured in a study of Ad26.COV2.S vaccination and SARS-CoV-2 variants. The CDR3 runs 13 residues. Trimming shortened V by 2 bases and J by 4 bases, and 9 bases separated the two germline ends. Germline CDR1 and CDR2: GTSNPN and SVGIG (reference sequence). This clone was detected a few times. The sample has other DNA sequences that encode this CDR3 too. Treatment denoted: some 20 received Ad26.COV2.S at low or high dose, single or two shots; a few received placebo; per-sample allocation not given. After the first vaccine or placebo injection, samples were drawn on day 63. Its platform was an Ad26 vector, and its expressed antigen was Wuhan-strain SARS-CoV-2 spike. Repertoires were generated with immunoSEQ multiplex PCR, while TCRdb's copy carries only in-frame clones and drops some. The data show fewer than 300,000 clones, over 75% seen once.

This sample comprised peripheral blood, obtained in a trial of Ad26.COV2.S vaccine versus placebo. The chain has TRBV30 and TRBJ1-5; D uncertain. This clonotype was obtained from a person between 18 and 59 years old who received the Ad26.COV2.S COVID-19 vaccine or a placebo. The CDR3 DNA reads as TGTGCCTGGAGTTCCCGGGGAAATCAGCCCCAGCATTTT. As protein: CAWSSRGNQPQHF.